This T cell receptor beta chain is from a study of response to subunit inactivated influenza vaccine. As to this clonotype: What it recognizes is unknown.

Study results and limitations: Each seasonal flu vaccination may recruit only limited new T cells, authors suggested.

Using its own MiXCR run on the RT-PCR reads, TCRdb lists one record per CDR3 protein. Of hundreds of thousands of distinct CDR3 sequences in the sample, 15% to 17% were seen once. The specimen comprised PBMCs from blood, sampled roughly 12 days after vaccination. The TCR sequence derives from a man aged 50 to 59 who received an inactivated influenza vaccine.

The CDR3 loop reads CAISTSGGSYEQYF. The CDR3 nucleotides are TGTGCCATCAGCACTAGCGGGGGCTCCTACGAGCAGTACTTC. V gene TRBV10-3 combines with J gene TRBJ2-7, with 11 nucleotides matching TRBD2. V was clipped by 6 bases and J by 0 bases; unmatched bases: 1. Germline V gene lookup returns CDR1 ENHRY and CDR2 SYGVKD. The CDR3 length is 14 residues.